This T cell receptor (beta chain) was observed in a study of cytomegalovirus exposure and HLA in healthy donors. With respect to this clone: The target antigen is unknown.

Regarding the study as a whole: CMV serostatus was the only immune exposure information that was available. Later, TCR association rates were found to vary by HLA locus, highest for DRB1 and lowest for HLA-C.

The PCR contained 60 Vbeta and 13 Jbeta primers. The method was immunoSEQ multiplex PCR; TCRdb's version includes in-frame clones alone and lacks a portion of them. The sample has 100,000 to 150,000 clones. The CDR3 contains 15 residues. V was shortened by 6 bases and J by 1 base, with 15 bases between the two germline ends. Germline V CDR1 and CDR2: SEHNR, FQNEAQ (reference sequence). The source material was PBMCs. The chain uses TRBV7-9 and TRBJ1-1; no clear D. This TCR was sampled from a man between 18 and 29 years old in good health and CMV-seronegative. CDR3 sequence: CASRTASAGNTEAFF. The DNA of the CDR3 is TGTGCCAGCAGAACAGCCTCGGCCGGGAACACTGAAGCTTTCTTT.